This T cell receptor (beta chain) emerged from a study of immune cell composition in non-small cell lung cancer. The assay was immunoSEQ multiplex PCR, and TCRdb's table has in-frame clones only and misses some. The table includes about 4,600 clones, about 80% detected once. The TCR was taken from a human donor with non-small cell lung cancer. The sequenced sample consisted of lung tumor tissue.

DNA for the CDR3: TGTGCCAGCTCACCAAGAACCGGTAGGGGGTCTGAGACTGAAGCTTTCTTT. It translates to CASSPRTGRGSETEAFF. The chain combines TRBV18 with TRBJ1-1; TRBD1 might be the D (6 bases). Germline CDR1 is KGHSH and CDR2 is LQKENI. Trimming took 2 bases from V and 5 from J, leaving 21 bases between them. The CDR3 is 17 residues long.